This TCR beta chain was observed in a study of post-analysis software for immune sequencing data. Regarding this clonotype: Its specificity is unknown.

Incorporated into the TCR beta cDNA libraries were unique molecular identifiers, which served to reduce PCR and sequencing biases. T cells numbering about 0.85 to 11 million yielded cDNA molecules that totaled some 500,000. MiXCR, applied by TCRdb to the PCR reads, yields one record per CDR3 protein. The sample consists of a few hundred thousand distinct CDR3 sequences, under 40% of them appearing once. The CDR3 extends over 16 amino acids. Looked up from germline, CDR1 is SGHRS and CDR2 is YFSETQ. Trimming stripped 4 bases from V and 9 bases from J, with 20 bases between. Broader study findings: Batch-matched samples strongly co-clustered by F measure. A significant reduction in normalized Chao1 diversity was observed in multiple sclerosis patients versus controls. With TRBV5-6, TRBV5-1 and TRBV20-1 included, roughly five TRBV segments were more frequent in patients than in controls.

The chain recombines TRBV5-1 with TRBJ1-6; TRBD1 might be the D (6 bases). The sequence was collected from a girl younger than 18 with multiple sclerosis. Material: blood. CDR3 DNA sequence: TGCGCCAGCAGCCTTACCGGGACACGGTTCGGTTCACCCCTCCACTTT. It is translated as CASSLTGTRFGSPLHF.